This TCR beta chain was identified during a study of technical replicates of blood from several donors. J lost 5 bases, V lost 2 bases, and 9 bases had no gene match. This CDR3 has 15 amino acids. In germline, CDR1 is SGHTA, CDR2 FQGNSA. TCRdb's table, derived via immunoSEQ multiplex PCR, lists solely in-frame clones and lacks some. The table has about 44,000 clones, around 96% seen once. This clone occurred once. The clonotype originates from a human donor in good health. The material sequenced was T cells isolated from PBMCs. The rearrangement uses TRBV7-2 and TRBJ2-7, with 7 nucleotides matching TRBD1. In nucleotides, the CDR3 is TGTGCCAGCAGCTTAACAGGGGTAAATCTCGACGAGCAGTACTTC. Amino acid sequence: CASSLTGVNLDEQYF.